The subject of this entry is one TCR beta chain. This record belongs to a study of T-cell reconstitution after alpha-beta-depleted transplantation in children. Library preparation (for TCRbeta) was performed with unique molecular identifiers. TCRdb independently ran MiXCR on the PCR reads; one entry per CDR3 protein. The repertoire holds 450,000 to 600,000 distinct CDR3 sequences, with roughly 18% as singletons. CDR1 DFQATT and CDR2 SNEGSKA come from the germline V gene (reference sequence). This CDR3 contains 16 residues. Trimming took off 5 bases at V and 1 base at J, with 18 bases between the two ends.

The sample here was PBMCs from the stem cell graft donor, taken from the stem cell graft. The sequence was collected from a human donor who donated a stem cell graft to a child with acute lymphoblastic leukemia. V gene TRBV20-1 combines with J gene TRBJ2-4; D is possibly TRBD1 (6 bases). The DNA of the CDR3 is TGCAGTGCTGGATCACAGGGATGGGTGGCCAAAAACATTCAGTACTTC. Translation: CSAGSQGWVAKNIQYF.